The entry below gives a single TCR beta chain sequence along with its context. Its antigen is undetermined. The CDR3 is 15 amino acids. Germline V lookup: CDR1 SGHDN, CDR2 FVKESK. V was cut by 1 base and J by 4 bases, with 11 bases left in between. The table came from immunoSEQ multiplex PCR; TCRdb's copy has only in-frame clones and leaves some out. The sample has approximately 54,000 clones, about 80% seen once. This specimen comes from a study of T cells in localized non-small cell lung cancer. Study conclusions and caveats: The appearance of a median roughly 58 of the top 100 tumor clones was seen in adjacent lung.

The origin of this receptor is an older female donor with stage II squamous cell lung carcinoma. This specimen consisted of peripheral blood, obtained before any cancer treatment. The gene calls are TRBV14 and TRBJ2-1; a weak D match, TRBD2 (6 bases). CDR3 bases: TGTGCCAGCAGCCAAGCGGGGGTCCCTTACAATGAGCAGTTCTTC. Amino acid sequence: CASSQAGVPYNEQFF.